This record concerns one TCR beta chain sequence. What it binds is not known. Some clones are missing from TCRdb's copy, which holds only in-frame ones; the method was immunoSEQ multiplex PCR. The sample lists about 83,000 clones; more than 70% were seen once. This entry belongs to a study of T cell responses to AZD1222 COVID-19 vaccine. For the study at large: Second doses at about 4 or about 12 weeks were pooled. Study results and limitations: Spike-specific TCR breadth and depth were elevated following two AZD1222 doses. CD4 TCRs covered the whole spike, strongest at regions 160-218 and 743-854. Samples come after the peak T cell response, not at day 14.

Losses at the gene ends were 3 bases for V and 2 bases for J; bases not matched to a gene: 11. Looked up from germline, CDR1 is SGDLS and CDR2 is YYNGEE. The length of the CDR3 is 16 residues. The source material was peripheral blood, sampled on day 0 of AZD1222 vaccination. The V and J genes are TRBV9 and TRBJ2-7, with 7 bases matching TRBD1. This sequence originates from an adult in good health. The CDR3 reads CASSANTKTGTYEQYF. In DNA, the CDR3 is TGTGCCAGCAGCGCCAACACGAAGACAGGGACCTACGAGCAGTACTTC.